The source of this T cell receptor (beta chain) is a study of cytomegalovirus exposure and HLA in healthy donors. Overall study results and limits: Listed as cytomegalovirus-associated were approximately 160 TCR beta chains. In a later analysis, common viral pathogens appeared linked to several of the most significant clusters.

V gave up 0 bases and J gave up 4 bases; unmatched junction bases: 0. CDR3 length: 15 residues. CDR1 is KGHSH, CDR2 LQKENI, per germline. 13 Jbeta primers and 60 Vbeta primers were used for the PCR. How the authors handled the data: In a later analysis, the count reached about 82 million unique TCR beta chains, with 9 million to 11 million shared. Produced via immunoSEQ multiplex PCR; TCRdb's table is partial and in-frame only. That table supplies the V and J calls and clone size; D and trimming were determined from the DNA. Counted here are almost 85,000 clones, 78% occurring once; the ten biggest clones make up roughly 2.5%. The sample holds one count of this clone. Its specificity is not known.

The receptor's source is a male donor in good health and CMV-seropositive. Sequencing was done on a sample of PBMCs. The chain employs TRBV18 and TRBJ2-3; 11 bases match TRBD2. The CDR3: CASSPPSGRADTQYF. In DNA form, the CDR3 reads TGTGCCAGCTCACCACCTAGCGGGAGGGCAGATACGCAGTATTTT.